The T cell receptor (beta chain) under discussion was sequenced for a study of OX40 agonist ivuxolimab in advanced cancers. The wider study: Ivuxolimab, which is an agonistic anti-OX40 (CD134) antibody, was administered to the patients.

Here immunoSEQ multiplex PCR was the method, and the copy in TCRdb shows in-frame clones only, minus some. The profile shows tens of thousands of clones, just over 90% of them singletons. Germline V gene lookup returns CDR1 SGHAT and CDR2 FQNNGV. Trimming took 0 bases from V and 4 from J, leaving 0 bases between them. The CDR3 is 11 residues long. Study-level results: Expanded clones were, on average, more numerous among CD8+ T cells than CD4+. Clonal expansion from baseline to week 6 occurred in both CD4+ and CD8+ T cells. Near-lowest levels of clonal expansion characterized partial responders at 0.1-3.0 mg/kg.

Regarding this clone: Its antigen is unknown.

The chain employs TRBV11-2 and TRBJ2-5; no reliable D call. The specimen was CD4+ or CD8+ T cells sorted from blood, collected in a trial of the OX40 agonist ivuxolimab. The clonotype was recovered from an adult with an advanced solid tumor such as melanoma, head and neck, liver or kidney cancer. The CDR3 bases are TGTGCCAGCAGCTTAGAAGAGACCCAGTACTTC. Its translation: CASSLEETQYF. Full variable domain (rest looked up from reference TRBV11-2 and TRBJ2-5): EAGVAQSPRYKIIEKRQSVAFWCNPISGHATLYWYQQILGQGPKLLIQFQNNGVVDDSQLPKDRFSAERLKGVDSTLKIQPAKLEDSAVYLCASSLEETQYFGPGTRLLVL.